Sequencing of this T cell receptor (beta chain) was carried out in a study of early T cells in non-severe SARS-CoV-2 infection. Individual cDNA molecules received unique molecular identifiers. TCRdb passed the 5' RACE reads through MiXCR, listing each CDR3 protein once. Altogether about 61,000 distinct CDR3 sequences are present, around 12% being singletons, with the ten largest covering 1.2%. Broader study findings: In VDJdb matching, anti-spike CD8 responses were favored while private and CD4 specificities went missing.

This clonotype was found a few times. Its target is unknown. The receptor comes from an adult who was a healthcare worker with PCR-confirmed SARS-CoV-2 infection or an uninfected control (not recorded which). The donor label of this sample is uncertain. The input for sequencing was whole blood, taken at baseline.

The CDR3 loop reads CASSQERFVSAEAFF. The DNA for the CDR3 is TGTGCCAGCAGCCAAGAGAGGTTTGTAAGCGCTGAAGCTTTCTTT. V and J are TRBV14 and TRBJ1-1; the D is unclear. The V end lost 0 bases, the J end lost 6 bases, and 14 bases lay between the germline ends. Germline CDR1 SGHDN, CDR2 FVKESK. This CDR3 region has 15 residues. Filled out from reference TRBV14 and TRBJ1-1, the complete variable domain reads EAGVTQFPSHSVIEKGQTVTLRCDPISGHDNLYWYRRVMGKEIKFLLHFVKESKQDESGMPNNRFLAERTGGTYSTLKVQPAELEDSGVYFCASSQERFVSAEAFFGQGTRLTVV.